The next 17 T cell receptor beta chains were all read from a single sample in a study of PD-L1 blockade in urothelial cancer. The method was immunoSEQ multiplex PCR; TCRdb's version includes in-frame clones alone and lacks a portion of them. In the table there are about 48,000 clones, about 90% of which are singletons. As to time point: peripheral blood 6 weeks after treatment start. Sequenced material: PBMCs, taken around atezolizumab (anti-PD-L1) treatment. The source of these receptors is a man aged 60 to 69 with urothelial cancer.

The V gene is TRBV11-2, the J gene TRBJ1-1; 10 nucleotides align to TRBD1. Germline CDR1 and CDR2: SGHAT and FQNNGV. The CDR3 has 16 amino acids. With 4 bases clipped from V and 6 bases from J, the junction kept 11 bases outside the gene matches. CDR3 loop: CASSSDRTGGPAEAFF. Here the CDR3 DNA reads TGTGCCAGCAGCTCCGATAGGACAGGGGGGCCGGCTGAAGCTTTCTTT.

The chain carries TRBV19 and TRBJ2-7, with TRBD1 matching over 9 bases. Trimming took 5 bases from V and 6 from J; bases not matched to a gene: 14. The CDR3 sequence is 16 residues long. CDR1 and CDR2 from the germline V gene are LNHDA and SQIVND (reference sequence). In nucleotides, the CDR3 is TGTGCCAGTAGTCAGACCGGGACAGGGCTTTCTGGCGAGCAGTACTTC. It specifies CASSQTGTGLSGEQYF.

The chain employs TRBV18 and TRBJ1-1; perhaps TRBD1 as D (6 bases). V was clipped by 6 bases and J by 0 bases, with 11 bases between them. CDR1 and CDR2 from the germline V gene are KGHSH and LQKENI. This CDR3 is 14 amino acids long. Written as DNA, the CDR3 is TGTGCCAGCTCTACCACAGGGATGAACACTGAAGCTTTCTTT. It specifies CASSTTGMNTEAFF.

V usage is TRBV6-4 and J usage is TRBJ1-1; no reliable D call. V lost 3 bases and J 4 bases, leaving 12 bases between the germline ends. Germline V CDR1 and CDR2: MRHNA, SNTAGT. This CDR3 comprises 14 residues. CDR3 residues: CASSEEGLGTEAFF. In nucleotides, the CDR3 is TGTGCCAGCAGTGAGGAGGGCTTGGGCACTGAAGCTTTCTTT.

This clone was seen more than once but under ten times. The chain has TRBV6-1 and TRBJ2-3; TRBD2 agrees at 9 bases. J was trimmed by 5 bases and V by 5 bases; bases with no gene match: 5. Germline CDR1 and CDR2: MNHNS and SASEGT. The CDR3 covers 14 residues. Here the CDR3 DNA reads TGTGCCAGCAGTTTCGAGCGGGGGGTAGATACGCAGTATTTT. Translating gives CASSFERGVDTQYF.

This chain links TRBV2 with TRBJ2-5; 14 bases match TRBD2. Losses at the gene ends were 6 bases for V and 7 bases for J; bases not matched to a gene: 13. The CDR3 length is 17 residues. Germline CDR1 and CDR2: SNHLY and FYNNEI. The CDR3 reads CASRLHPGLAGEGTQYF. The DNA for the CDR3 is TGTGCCAGCAGACTACACCCGGGACTAGCGGGGGAGGGGACCCAGTACTTC.

This clone was picked up a small number of times. The V call is TRBV7-3, the J call TRBJ1-1, with unresolved D. Germline-derived CDR1 and CDR2 are SGHTA and FQGTGA. Trimming pared 2 bases from V and 4 bases from J, leaving 8 bases between. The CDR3 is 13 amino acids. Here the CDR3 reads CASSLEGITEAFF. CDR3 nucleotide sequence: TGTGCCAGCAGCTTAGAGGGAATCACTGAAGCTTTCTTT.

This clone came up once. The chain couples TRBV30 to TRBJ1-6, with 7 bases identical to TRBD1. V shed 7 bases and J 5 bases; nucleotides not matched to a gene: 5. This CDR3 spans 13 amino acids. From germline, CDR1 is GTSNPN and CDR2 SVGIG (reference sequence). CDR3 sequence reads: CAFDRANNSPLHF. The CDR3 DNA is TGTGCCTTCGACAGGGCAAATAATTCACCCCTCCACTTT.

There are a few counts of this clone. The chain is built from TRBV10-2 and TRBJ2-3; a weak D match, TRBD2 (5 bases). The CDR3 contains 15 residues. The germline V gene encodes CDR1 WSHSY and CDR2 SAAADI. Trimming took 1 base from V and 1 from J, leaving 9 bases between them. CDR3 protein: CASSELRRGTDTQYF. CDR3 sequence (DNA): TGCGCCAGCAGTGAGTTGAGGCGGGGCACAGATACGCAGTATTTT.

This clone has a single count. The genes are TRBV6-1 and TRBJ2-1; D remains ambiguous. This CDR3 is 13 amino acids long. V dropped 1 base and J dropped 5 bases, with 6 bases sitting between them. Germline values: CDR1 MNHNS, CDR2 SASEGT. In DNA form, the CDR3 reads TGTGCCAGCAGTGAAGGTACAGACAATGAGCAGTTCTTC. It codes for CASSEGTDNEQFF.

This chain links TRBV19 with TRBJ2-1; D ambiguous. This CDR3 is built from 13 residues. Trimming removed 5 bases from V and 15 bases from J, with 20 bases in between. Germline CDR1 reads LNHDA; CDR2 reads SQIVND (reference sequence). The CDR3 nucleotides read TGTGCCAGTAGTTTCTCGAGCGCCCCATCATTGTTCTTC. As protein: CASSFSSAPSLFF. Complete variable domain (other parts from reference TRBV19 and TRBJ2-1): DGGITQSPKYLFRKEGQNVTLSCEQNLNHDAMYWYRQDPGQGLRLIYYSQIVNDFQKGDIAEGYSVSREKKESFPLTVTSAQKNPTAFYLCASSFSSAPSLFFGPGTRLTVL.

The J gene is TRBJ1-1, the V gene TRBV7-9; D unclear. Per the germline V gene, CDR1 is SEHNR and CDR2 is FQNEAQ (reference sequence). V gave up 3 bases and J gave up 2 bases, with 7 bases separating them. The CDR3 loop spans 13 amino acids. The CDR3 region has the DNA TGTGCCAGCAGCTTCCAGGAAAACACTGAAGCTTTCTTT. It encodes CASSFQENTEAFF.

The J gene is TRBJ2-7, the V gene TRBV5-6; TRBD2 might be the D (6 bases). Trimming took 0 bases from V and 2 from J, leaving 12 bases between them. There are 15 residues in the CDR3. Germline CDR1 is SGHDT and CDR2 is YYEEEE. The CDR3 sequence: CASSLEVAATYEQYF. The DNA for the CDR3 is TGTGCCAGCAGCTTGGAGGTAGCGGCCACCTACGAGCAGTACTTC.

This clone has only a few counts. One junction end does not reproduce the germline sequence, and a read error may be involved. The chain is built from TRBV5-6 and TRBJ1-4; 9 nucleotides align to TRBD1. Germline CDR1 is SGHDT and CDR2 is YYEEEE. The CDR3 sequence is 11 residues long. The CDR3 sequence is CASSFRDRVVF. DNA for the CDR3: TGTGCCAGCAGCTTCCGGGACAGGGTTGTTTTT.

The chain links TRBV10-3 to TRBJ2-1; TRBD2 is a possible D gene (7 bases). The CDR3 extends over 13 amino acids. Between the trimmed V and J ends, which lost 3 bases and 6 bases, there was a span of 9 bases. The germline CDR1 and CDR2 sequences are ENHRY and SYGVKD. The CDR3 loop is CAISDGGPNEQFF. The CDR3 DNA sequence: TGTGCCATCAGTGACGGGGGGCCCAATGAGCAGTTCTTC.

J is TRBJ2-5 and V is TRBV5-1; 10 positions match TRBD2. V was clipped by 0 bases and J by 0 bases; unmatched bases: 2. Germline V lookup: CDR1 SGHRS, CDR2 YFSETQ. There are 16 residues in the CDR3. In nucleotides, the CDR3 is TGCGCCAGCAGCTTGGGGACTAGCGGTTACCAAGAGACCCAGTACTTC. It encodes CASSLGTSGYQETQYF.

This chain connects TRBV4-1 to TRBJ1-1, with D possibly TRBD1 on 5 matching bases. Germline V gene data show CDR1 as MGHRA and CDR2 as YSYEKL. CDR3 length: 15 amino acids. Trimming shortened V by 0 bases and J by 1 base, and 9 bases separated the two germline ends. Written as DNA, the CDR3 is TGCGCCAGCAGCCAAGAGACCGGACAGAACACTGAAGCTTTCTTT. It specifies CASSQETGQNTEAFF.